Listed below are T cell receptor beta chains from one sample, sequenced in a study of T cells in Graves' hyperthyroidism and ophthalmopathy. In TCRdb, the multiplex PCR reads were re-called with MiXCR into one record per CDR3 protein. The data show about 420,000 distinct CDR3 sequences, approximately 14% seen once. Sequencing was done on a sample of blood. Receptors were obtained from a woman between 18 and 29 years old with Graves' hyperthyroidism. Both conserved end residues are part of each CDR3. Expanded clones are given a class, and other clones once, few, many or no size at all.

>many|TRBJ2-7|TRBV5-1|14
CASSLGQGAAEQYF
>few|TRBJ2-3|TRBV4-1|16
CASSNLSGPPTDTQYF
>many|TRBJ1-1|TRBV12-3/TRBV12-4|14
CASTVTGGWAEAFF
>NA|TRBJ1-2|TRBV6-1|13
CATGQELGYGYTF
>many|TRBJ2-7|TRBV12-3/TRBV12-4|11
CASRRYYEQYF
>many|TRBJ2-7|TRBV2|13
CASSRGSGYEQYF
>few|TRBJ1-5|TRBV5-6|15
CASSLGQGITQPQHF
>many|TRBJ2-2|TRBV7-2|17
CASSLVGGGAETGELFF
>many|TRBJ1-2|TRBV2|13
CASGDKGNYGYTF
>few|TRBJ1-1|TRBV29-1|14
CSAGVGGEVTEAFF
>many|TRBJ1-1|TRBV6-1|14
CASRNQGADTEAFF
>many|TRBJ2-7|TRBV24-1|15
CATSDMDTGIYEQYF
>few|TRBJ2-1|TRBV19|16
CASSTLRGSSYNEQFF
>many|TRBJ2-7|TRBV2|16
CASSPTRLADSYEQYF
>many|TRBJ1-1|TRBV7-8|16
CASSSRAGVMGAEAFF
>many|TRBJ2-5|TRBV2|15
CASSDLDSGRETQYF
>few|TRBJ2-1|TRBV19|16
CASSHWWTVSSNEQFF
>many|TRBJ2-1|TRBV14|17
CASSQALGREGRHEQFF
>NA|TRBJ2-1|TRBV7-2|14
CASEYRGIGNEQFF
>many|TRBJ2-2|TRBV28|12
CASQRFQGELFF
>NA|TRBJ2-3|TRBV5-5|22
CASSRRQGAFVSSKQVGDTQYF
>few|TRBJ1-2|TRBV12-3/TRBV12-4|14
CASREAGLNYGYTF